These 21 T cell receptor beta chains were all obtained from the same sample, sequenced in a study of CD8+ T cells in alopecia areata. cDNA serving as the sequencing template came from extracted, reverse transcribed RNA. Libraries were prepared by immunoSEQ multiplex PCR; TCRdb keeps only in-frame clonotypes and omits some of them. The sample includes 110,000 or so clones, roughly 64% of them seen just once. The sample comprised CD8+ T cells sorted from blood. Receptor source: a human donor in good health.

This clone was seen a single time. The chain links TRBV9 to TRBJ2-1; 8 nucleotides match TRBD1. Trimming cost V 3 bases and J 5 bases; bases outside gene matches: 7. The CDR3 is 15 residues long. In germline, CDR1 is SGDLS, CDR2 YYNGEE. The chain's CDR3 is CASSASGTGNNEQFF. CDR3 DNA: TGTGCCAGCAGCGCCTCTGGGACAGGAAACAATGAGCAGTTCTTC.

The CDR3 is CASSTIGGFGNEQFF. CDR3 DNA: TGTGCCAGCAGTACAATAGGGGGTTTCGGCAATGAGCAGTTCTTC. The rearrangement joins TRBV27 to TRBJ2-1; a possible D gene is TRBD1 (6 bases). This CDR3 has 15 residues. Trimming took off 5 bases at V and 6 bases at J, with 17 bases between the two ends. CDR1 is MNHEY and CDR2 is SMNVEV in the germline V gene (reference sequence).

This chain joins TRBV4-3 and TRBJ2-7; 7 bases are a match to TRBD2. The V and J ends lost 2 bases and 2 bases, in that order; junction bases with no gene match: 3. Germline V gene lookup returns CDR1 LGHNA and CDR2 YSLEER. The CDR3 totals 14 residues. This chain's CDR3 is CASSQYSGPYEQYF. In DNA, the CDR3 is TGCGCCAGCAGCCAATATAGCGGGCCCTACGAGCAGTACTTC.

J is TRBJ1-3 and V is TRBV30; no firm D call. The germline gives CDR1 GTSNPN, CDR2 SVGIG (reference sequence). Trimming stripped 6 bases from V and 0 bases from J, with 9 bases between. CDR3 length equals 13 residues. The CDR3, as DNA: TGTGCCTGTCATAGGAGCTCTGGAAACACCATATATTTT. Translated, it gives CACHRSSGNTIYF. The whole variable domain, filled in from reference TRBV30 and TRBJ1-3, reads SQTIHQWPATLVQPVGSPLSLECTVEGTSNPNLYWYRQAAGRGLQLLFYSVGIGQISSEVPQNLSASRPQDRQFILSSKKLLLSDSGFYLCACHRSSGNTIYFGEGSWLTVV.

Regarding this clone: This sample includes further DNA sequences coding for the same CDR3. This chain links TRBV5-6 with TRBJ2-5; no reliable D call. Germline V lookup: CDR1 SGHDT, CDR2 YYEEEE. CDR3 length: 11 amino acids. The V end was cut by 3 bases, the J end by 2 bases, with 2 bases between. CDR3 nucleotides: TGTGCCAGCAGCTCGCAAGAGACCCAGTACTTC. Its translation is CASSSQETQYF.

This chain connects TRBV4-1 to TRBJ1-3; 8 bases align to TRBD1. Germline V gene data show CDR1 as MGHRA and CDR2 as YSYEKL. The CDR3 is 15 amino acids. J lost 0 bases, V lost 7 bases, and 5 bases had no gene match. This CDR3 is CASTQGDSSGNTIYF. The CDR3 bases are TGCGCCAGCACACAGGGGGACAGCTCTGGAAACACCATATATTTT.

This clone came up a few times. This chain links TRBV6-5 with TRBJ1-4, with D possibly matching TRBD1 (6 bases). Trimming removed 5 bases from V and 6 bases from J, with 13 bases in between. This CDR3 is built from 14 residues. From germline, CDR1 is MNHEY and CDR2 SVGAGI. This CDR3 is CASSASGDHEKLFF. The CDR3 nucleotides are TGTGCCAGCAGTGCGTCAGGGGACCATGAAAAACTGTTTTTT.

The CDR3 loop reads CASRAGFDEQYF. In nucleotides, the CDR3 is TGTGCCAGCAGGGCAGGGTTCGACGAGCAGTACTTC. This sequence joins TRBV5-6 and TRBJ2-7, with a tentative D call TRBD1 (5 bases). Germline loops: CDR1 SGHDT, CDR2 YYEEEE. With 5 bases removed from V and 5 bases from J, the gap between germline ends came to 11 bases. There are 12 residues in the CDR3.

The chain has TRBV27 and TRBJ1-5; no clear D. CDR1 and CDR2 (germline): MNHEY, SMNVEV (reference sequence). This CDR3 has 15 amino acids. Trimming left V 5 bases short and J 4 bases short, with 15 bases between. In DNA form, the CDR3 reads TGTGCCAGCAGTCTAATAGGGAACCCTAATCAGCCCCAGCATTTT. As protein: CASSLIGNPNQPQHF.

In its sample, this clone was seen a few times. This chain connects TRBV4-2 to TRBJ1-6; weak D call: TRBD1 (6 bases). The CDR3 is 16 amino acids. Germline lookup yields CDR1 LGHNA and CDR2 YNFKEQ. Trimming cost V 5 bases and J 9 bases, with 20 bases left between them. CDR3 nucleotide sequence: TGTGCCAGCAGCTCCGGAATGGCGGGGGCAGTTTCACCCCTCCACTTT. It yields the protein CASSSGMAGAVSPLHF.

This chain joins TRBV30 and TRBJ2-1, with 7 positions matching TRBD1. Per germline, CDR1 GTSNPN and CDR2 SVGIG (reference sequence). V shed 8 bases, J shed 6 bases, and the junction held 7 bases outside the gene matches. The CDR3 length is 12 residues. Here the CDR3 reads CAQTGPPNEQFF. The CDR3 nucleotides read TGTGCCCAGACAGGGCCCCCCAATGAGCAGTTCTTC.

This clone was detected only a few times. In DNA, the CDR3 is TGTGCCATCCAGCTAGGGGTGGGATACAATGAGCAGTTCTTC. Translation gives CAIQLGVGYNEQFF. The chain combines TRBV7-9 with TRBJ2-1; weak D call: TRBD1 (5 bases). From germline, CDR1 is SEHNR and CDR2 FQNEAQ (reference sequence). The CDR3 runs to 14 residues. Trimming stripped 10 bases from V and 4 bases from J, with 17 bases between. The entire variable domain, with the rest obtained from reference TRBV7-9 and TRBJ2-1, is as follows: DTGVSQNPRHKITKRGQNVTFRCDPISEHNRLYWYRQTLGQGPEFLTYFQNEAQLEKSRLLSDRFSAERPKGSFSTLEIQRTEQGDSAMYLCAIQLGVGYNEQFFGPGTRLTVL.

The chain couples TRBV7-8 to TRBJ2-3; D not resolved. Germline V CDR1 and CDR2: SGHVS, FQNEAQ. V shed 5 bases and J shed 0 bases, with 21 bases lying between them. The CDR3 has 18 amino acids. CDR3 nucleotides: TGTGCCAGCAGCCCGGCGAACTCCGGGCTCTATAGCACAGATACGCAGTATTTT. Protein product: CASSPANSGLYSTDTQYF. Full variable domain (rest looked up from reference TRBV7-8 and TRBJ2-3): GAGVSQSPRYKVAKRGQDVALRCDPISGHVSLFWYQQALGQGPEFLTYFQNEAQLDKSGLPSDRFFAERPEGSVSTLKIQRTQQEDSAVYLCASSPANSGLYSTDTQYFGPGTRLTVL.

The chain couples TRBV5-1 to TRBJ2-1; possible D gene TRBD1, 5 bases. This CDR3 comprises 12 residues. Germline CDR1 and CDR2: SGHRS and YFSETQ. The V end lost 5 bases, the J end lost 3 bases, and 6 bases lay between the germline ends. The CDR3 sequence: CASRTGYNEQFF. The CDR3 bases are TGCGCCAGCAGAACAGGCTACAATGAGCAGTTCTTC.

This clone was seen only a few times. This chain joins TRBV23-1 and TRBJ1-2; D is unresolved. TRBV23-1 is identified as an open reading frame with a role that is uncertain. There are 16 residues in the CDR3. V lost 2 bases to trimming and J lost 3 bases, with 16 bases between them. The CDR3 DNA is TGCGCCAGCAGTCAAATGGAGGATGAGAACTACTATGGCTACACCTTC. Translation: CASSQMEDENYYGYTF.

V gene TRBV20-1 combines with J gene TRBJ2-7; the D is unclear. The germline V and J ends were trimmed by 2 bases and 1 base, with 3 bases remaining between them. Germline V gives CDR1 DFQATT, CDR2 SNEGSKA (reference sequence). The CDR3 is 11 amino acids. In DNA form, the CDR3 reads TGCAGTGCTAGATTGTCCTACGAGCAGTACTTC. Its translation is CSARLSYEQYF.

The genes are TRBV5-6 and TRBJ1-2, with D perhaps matching TRBD1 (5 bases). V was pared by 2 bases and J by 2 bases, with 10 bases between. There are 14 residues in the CDR3. Germline CDR1 and CDR2: SGHDT and YYEEEE. As DNA, the CDR3 is TGTGCCAGCAGCTTCGGGACCGACAACTATGGCTACACCTTC. It codes for CASSFGTDNYGYTF.

The rearrangement uses TRBV25-1 and TRBJ1-2, with TRBD1 identical over 9 bases. V gave up 4 bases and J gave up 4 bases; unmatched junction bases: 4. Germline V gene sequence: CDR1 MGHDK, CDR2 SYGVNS. The CDR3 sequence is 14 residues long. CDR3 residues: CASSAQGAGYGYTF. Here the CDR3 DNA reads TGTGCCAGCAGTGCACAGGGGGCGGGCTATGGCTACACCTTC.

This clone was seen a handful of times. The rearrangement uses TRBV29-1 and TRBJ1-2; TRBD1 matches at 12 bases. Germline V lookup: CDR1 SQVTM, CDR2 ANQGSEA. Germline trimming cut 6 bases from V and 6 bases from J; bases unmatched to any gene: 14. The CDR3 runs to 16 residues. CDR3 amino acids: CSVVSTAGQGADGYTF. The CDR3 coding sequence is TGCAGCGTAGTCTCGACCGCGGGACAGGGGGCAGATGGCTACACCTTC.

This chain links TRBV4-3 with TRBJ1-5; tentatively, D is TRBD1 (5 bases). Germline CDR1 reads LGHNA; CDR2 reads YSLEER. The V end lost 0 bases, the J end lost 2 bases, and 11 bases lay between the germline ends. The CDR3 runs to 16 residues. Written as DNA, the CDR3 is TGCGCCAGCAGCCAAGAAAGGGGAGGCCGCAATCAGCCCCAGCATTTT. It translates to CASSQERGGRNQPQHF.

The rearrangement joins TRBV30 to TRBJ1-2; D might be TRBD1 (5 bases). The CDR3 has 12 amino acids. The V end lost 4 bases, the J end lost 4 bases, and 10 bases lay between the germline ends. Germline CDR1 GTSNPN, CDR2 SVGIG (reference sequence). CDR3 DNA: TGTGCCTGGAATGGGGACTTCTATGGCTACACCTTC. It specifies CAWNGDFYGYTF.